This T cell receptor beta chain was sequenced for a study of cytomegalovirus exposure and HLA in healthy donors. General study findings and limits: The Asian-associated ancestry cluster reportedly had fewer N-insertions than the 666-donor mean in a later analysis. Specificity for CMV antigens was confirmed in vitro for a few of the CMV-associated chains. In an earlier analysis, most TCR beta V segments were productive about 87% or about 30% of the time.

A multiplex PCR was run with 60 Vbeta primers and 13 Jbeta primers. The method was immunoSEQ multiplex PCR; TCRdb's version includes in-frame clones alone and lacks a portion of them. The profile shows some 120,000 clones, around 74% of them singletons. A note on this clone: What it recognizes is unknown.

This receptor was taken from a woman aged 45-59 years in good health and CMV-seropositive. The material sequenced was PBMCs.

CDR3 region: CASSVAQGIGGTEAFF. The CDR3 bases are TGTGCCAGCAGCGTAGCGCAGGGGATAGGAGGCACTGAAGCTTTCTTT. The V and J genes are TRBV9 and TRBJ1-1; D might be TRBD1 (6 bases). The CDR3 length is 16 residues. Trimming took off 0 bases at V and 4 bases at J, with 16 bases between the two ends. CDR1 is SGDLS and CDR2 is YYNGEE in the germline V gene.